Included here is one T cell receptor beta chain sequence, with context. Its antigen is unknown. The data are from a study of cytomegalovirus exposure and HLA in healthy donors. Overall study findings and caveats: Researchers counted 164 TCR beta chains as cytomegalovirus-associated. Among immune exposure information, only CMV serostatus was available. The CMV antigen specificity of a few CMV-associated chains was confirmed through in vitro analysis.

The donors gave bone marrow, and they were healthy. The PCR made use of 60 Vbeta and 13 Jbeta primers. Method: immunoSEQ multiplex PCR; TCRdb's copy keeps in-frame clones and lacks some. The sample has roughly 99,000 clones, 75% to 85% seen once. Germline V gene sequence: CDR1 SNHLY, CDR2 FYNNEI. The V gene end was trimmed by 6 bases and the J gene end by 11 bases; junction bases not matched to a gene: 9. This CDR3 region has 12 residues. The sample consisted of PBMCs. This chain uses TRBV2 with TRBJ2-5, with 7 positions matching TRBD2. The clonotype was recovered from a woman aged 40 to 49 in good health and CMV-seronegative. The CDR3 DNA reads TGTGCCAGCAGGGAGCGGGGAGAGGGGCAGTACTTC. Encoded protein: CASRERGEGQYF.